These 21 T cell receptor beta chains share one sample of origin, sequenced in a study of tissue T cells after allogeneic stem cell transplantation. Assay used: immunoSEQ multiplex PCR; TCRdb lists only in-frame clones, some missing. The sample lists 1,100 or so clones; over 50% were seen once. Sequenced material: skin. The source of these receptors is a female BALB/c mouse in good health. Mouse strain MHC haplotype: H2-d.

A remark on this clone: Genes here carry mouse names. The read is 1 residue too short to cover the CDR3 end, so that end is filled in from the germline J gene. The V call is TRBV15, the J call TRBJ1-6, with D possibly being TRBD1 (6 bases). TRBJ1-6 is an open reading frame, and its role is uncertain. Per the germline V gene, CDR1 is SGHND and CDR2 is FRSKSL. Trimming cost V 6 bases and J 4 bases, with 7 bases left between them. The CDR3 has 13 amino acids. CDR3 residues: CASRQGYNSPLYF. The sequenced CDR3 bases are TGTGCCAGCAGACAGGGATATAATTCGCCCCTCTAC.

As regards this clone: Genes here carry mouse names. Read coverage stops 1 residue before the CDR3 terminus; the germline J gene supplies the remainder. V is TRBV19 and J is TRBJ2-1, with 10 bases fitting TRBD1. The CDR3 sequence is 15 residues long. The germline V gene has CDR1 FNHDT and CDR2 SITEND (reference sequence). Losses at the gene ends were 3 bases for V and 6 bases for J; bases not matched to a gene: 6. CDR3 DNA (partial): TGTGCCAGCAGTAGGGGACAGGGGAGGGGTGCTGAGCAGTTC. Translation: CASSRGQGRGAEQF. The CDR3 in full is CASSRGQGRGAEQFF.

Note on this clone: Any gene name here is a mouse gene name. With the read ending 1 residue before the CDR3 end, the germline J gene is used to fill in that end. V is TRBV13-2 and J is TRBJ2-3, with TRBD2 matching over 9 bases. There are 16 residues in the CDR3. CDR1 is NNHNN and CDR2 is SYGAGS in the germline V gene (reference sequence). V shed 4 bases and J 0 bases; nucleotides not matched to a gene: 6. Incomplete CDR3 DNA: TGTGCCAGCGGTCTCCGGGACTGGGCTAGTGCAGAAACGCTGTAT. Translation gives CASGLRDWASAETLY. The whole CDR3 sequence reads CASGLRDWASAETLYF.

This clone was counted a few times. Gene and germline names: mouse. The read stops 1 residue short of the end of the CDR3; the missing end is completed from the germline J gene. The chain uses TRBV16 and TRBJ1-1; D gene unclear. Between the trimmed V and J ends, which lost 5 bases and 2 bases, there was a span of 0 bases. Per the germline V gene, CDR1 is SGHSA and CDR2 is FRNQAP. The CDR3 has 10 residues. Partial CDR3 DNA: TGTGCAAGCAGCAACACAGAAGTCTTC. It codes for CASSNTEVF. The CDR3, in full, reads CASSNTEVFF.

Regarding this clone: Germline and genes here are mouse. The read finishes 1 residue shy of the CDR3 end, and the germline J gene is used to complete it. The chain is built from TRBV19 and TRBJ1-3, with D possibly matching TRBD1 (6 bases). The germline V gene encodes CDR1 FNHDT and CDR2 SITEND (reference sequence). This CDR3 has 13 residues. Trimming pared 6 bases from V and 0 bases from J, leaving 7 bases between. The CDR3 spells CASTGHSGNTLYF. Partial CDR3 DNA: TGTGCCAGCACGGGACATTCTGGAAATACGCTCTAT. Full variable domain (missing parts from reference TRBV19 and TRBJ1-3): GGIITQTPKFLIGQEGQKLTLKCQQNFNHDTMYWYRQDSGKGLRLIYYSITENDLQKGDLSEGYDASREKKSSFSLTVTSAQKNEMAVFLCASTGHSGNTLYFGEGSRLIVV.

This clone turned up a few times. The gene names here belong to mouse. Read sequence stops 1 residue before the CDR3 end, and the germline J gene provides the missing end. This chain connects TRBV13-1 to TRBJ1-2; no definite D call. The CDR3 spans 14 residues. Per germline, CDR1 NSHNY and CDR2 SYGAGN. V lost 0 bases, J lost 0 bases, and 6 bases lay in between. The covered CDR3 bases are TGTGCCAGCAGTGATGGGCAGCCAAACTCCGACTACACC. It is translated as CASSDGQPNSDYT. The complete CDR3 reads CASSDGQPNSDYTF.

As regards this clone: Mouse gene names apply. The CDR3 end is not reached by the read, which stops 1 residue before it; the germline J gene fills it in. V gene TRBV1 combines with J gene TRBJ1-1; the match to TRBD1 covers 7 bases. With V trimmed by 5 bases and J by 0 bases, 3 bases remained unmatched. The germline V gene encodes CDR1 NSQYPW and CDR2 LRSPGD (reference sequence). The CDR3 is 14 amino acids. The CDR3 protein is CTCSPGGSNTEVFF. CDR3 bases read: TGCACCTGCAGTCCAGGGGGATCAAACACAGAAGTCTTC.

Notes on this clone: The germline and genes are mouse ones. The CDR3 end is not reached by the read, which stops 1 residue before it; the germline J gene fills it in. The V and J genes are TRBV20 and TRBJ2-7; unclear D gene. This CDR3 region has 10 residues. Germline V lookup: CDR1 GFQATS, CDR2 STVNSAI. V was clipped by 1 base and J by 6 bases, with 4 bases between them. The CDR3 bases that were read are TGTGGTGCTAGGGGCGGTGAACAGTAC. It translates to CGARGGEQY. The entire CDR3 protein reads CGARGGEQYF.

As for this clone: Mouse gene names apply. From the germline J gene comes the end of the CDR3, since the read stops 1 residue before it. The rearrangement joins TRBV31 to TRBJ1-1; D remains unclear. V gave up 0 bases and J gave up 4 bases, with 3 bases separating them. This CDR3 comprises 11 residues. Germline V lookup: CDR1 GKSSPN, CDR2 SITVG. CDR3 DNA, as far as it was read: TGTGCCTGGAGTCTAGGCACAGAAGTCTTC. It specifies CAWSLGTEVF. The full CDR3 is CAWSLGTEVFF.

About this clone: Gene labels here are mouse ones. The read terminates 1 residue ahead of where the CDR3 ends, so the germline J gene completes it. The chain links TRBV2 to TRBJ2-3, with D perhaps TRBD1 or TRBD2 (5 bases each). The ends were cut back, 0 bases at V and 2 bases at J, with 9 bases in the middle. The CDR3 is 15 amino acids. The germline CDR1 and CDR2 sequences are LGHNA and YSYQKL. The CDR3 sequence is CASSQDIGAAETLYF. CDR3 bases read: TGTGCCAGCAGCCAAGATATTGGGGCTGCAGAAACGCTGTAT.

As for this clone: Here the gene names and germline are mouse. The read ends 1 residue early relative to the CDR3; the germline J gene fills the gap. The chain links TRBV12-2 to TRBJ2-1, with TRBD2 matching over 12 bases. The CDR3 has 15 residues. With 4 bases clipped from V and 3 bases from J, the junction kept 3 bases outside the gene matches. The germline V gene has CDR1 SGHLS and CDR2 HYDKME. CDR3 bases read: TGTGCCAGCTCGCTGGGACTGGGGGGCTATGCTGAGCAGTTC. It codes for CASSLGLGGYAEQF. The full CDR3 reads CASSLGLGGYAEQFF.

With respect to this clone: The germline and genes are mouse ones. The CDR3 end falls 1 residue outside the read, so it is completed with the germline J gene. The chain is built from TRBV1 and TRBJ2-1; possibly TRBD2 for D (7 bases). The CDR3 is made up of 15 amino acids. The ends were cut back, 6 bases at V and 7 bases at J, with 19 bases in the middle. Germline CDR1 is NSQYPW and CDR2 is LRSPGD (reference sequence). This CDR3 reads CTCSPWRGGGAEQFF. The CDR3 bases that were read are TGCACCTGCAGCCCTTGGAGGGGGGGAGGGGCTGAGCAGTTC.

With respect to this clone: The gene symbols are mouse symbols. The CDR3 extends 1 residue past the end of the read, so its final part is completed from the germline J gene. The chain recombines TRBV4 with TRBJ2-2; 7 bases agree with TRBD1. Germline V gene sequence: CDR1 LGHDT, CDR2 YNNKQL (reference sequence). The CDR3 covers 13 residues. J was trimmed by 4 bases and V by 6 bases; bases with no gene match: 2. CDR3 sequence: CASRSGGTGQLYF. The CDR3 DNA, read in part, is TGTGCCAGCAGATCAGGGGGCACCGGGCAGCTCTAC.

This clone has a handful of counts. Gene names follow the mouse nomenclature. Read data end 1 residue before the CDR3 end; the end is taken from the germline J gene. The J gene is TRBJ2-1, the V gene TRBV19; D not certain. The V gene lost 1 base and the J gene lost 4 bases, with 0 bases spanning the gap. The CDR3 has 11 residues. Germline V lookup: CDR1 FNHDT, CDR2 SITEND (reference sequence). The CDR3 loop reads CASSIYAEQFF. The CDR3 DNA, read in part, is TGTGCCAGCAGTATATATGCTGAGCAGTTC. The full variable domain, in which reference TRBV19 and TRBJ2-1 provide the parts outside the CDR3, is GGIITQTPKFLIGQEGQKLTLKCQQNFNHDTMYWYRQDSGKGLRLIYYSITENDLQKGDLSEGYDASREKKSSFSLTVTSAQKNEMAVFLCASSIYAEQFFGPGTRLTVL.

This clone is labeled as large. Gene labels here are mouse ones. The read ends 1 residue before the CDR3 terminus; that terminus is restored from the germline J gene. The chain employs TRBV16 and TRBJ1-3; TRBD1 agrees at 7 bases. In germline, CDR1 is SGHSA, CDR2 FRNQAP. CDR3 length: 14 amino acids. With V trimmed by 1 base and J by 3 bases, 0 bases remained unmatched. CDR3 protein: CASSLGTGGNTLYF. CDR3 DNA (partial): TGTGCAAGCAGCTTAGGGACAGGTGGAAATACGCTCTAT. Filled out from reference TRBV16 and TRBJ1-3, the complete variable domain reads NAGVIQTPRHKVTGKGQEATLWCEPISGHSAVFWYRQTIVQGLEFLTYFRNQAPIDDSGMPKERFSAQMPNQSHSTLKIQSTQPQDSAVYLCASSLGTGGNTLYFGEGSRLIVV.

For this clone: The gene names here belong to mouse. The read terminates 1 residue ahead of where the CDR3 ends, so the germline J gene completes it. This rearrangement joins TRBV5 to TRBJ1-4; TRBD1 matches 7 bases. J was trimmed by 0 bases and V by 1 base; bases with no gene match: 2. Per the germline V gene, CDR1 is LGHNA and CDR2 is YNLKQL (reference sequence). This CDR3 region has 16 residues. CDR3 DNA (partial): TGTGCCAGCAGCCAAGGACAGGGAGTTTCCAACGAAAGATTATTT. Translated: CASSQGQGVSNERLF. The entire CDR3 is CASSQGQGVSNERLFF.

Concerning this clone: Gene names and germline match the mouse. The CDR3 extends 1 residue past the end of the read, so its final part is completed from the germline J gene. The V and J genes are TRBV13-1 and TRBJ2-7; no definite D call. Trimming stripped 2 bases from V and 0 bases from J, with 9 bases between. CDR3 length equals 14 residues. Germline V gene data show CDR1 as NSHNY and CDR2 as SYGAGN. CDR3 in amino acids: CASSELGSSYEQYF. Partial CDR3 DNA: TGTGCCAGCAGTGAGTTGGGCAGCTCCTATGAACAGTAC.

A remark on this clone: Gene names follow the mouse nomenclature. The CDR3 end falls 1 residue outside the read, so it is completed with the germline J gene. The J gene is TRBJ2-3, the V gene TRBV13-1, with D hard to call. The germline V gene encodes CDR1 NSHNY and CDR2 SYGAGN. Trimming took 1 base from V and 0 from J, leaving 3 bases between them. CDR3 length: 13 residues. CDR3 amino acids: CASSDYSAETLYF. The sequenced part of the CDR3 DNA is TGTGCCAGCAGTGATTACAGTGCAGAAACGCTGTAT.

Notes on this clone: Gene names refer to mouse genes. Coverage ceases 1 residue before the CDR3 finishes, and the germline J gene fills in the end. V and J are TRBV13-2 and TRBJ2-7; 10 positions match TRBD2. The germline V gene encodes CDR1 NNHNN and CDR2 SYGAGS (reference sequence). This CDR3 contains 13 residues. V trimming: 1 base; J trimming: 6 bases; junction bases outside the gene matches: 1. The DNA read from the CDR3 is TGTGCCAGCGGTGATCACTGGGGGGGTGAACAGTAC. This codes for CASGDHWGGEQY. The whole CDR3 is CASGDHWGGEQYF.

As for this clone: Each gene name is a mouse one. Sequencing ends 1 residue short of the CDR3 end; the germline J gene provides the rest. The rearrangement links TRBV14 to TRBJ2-1; 10 positions match TRBD2. CDR1 SGHDT and CDR2 FRDEAV come from the germline V gene. V was pared by 5 bases and J by 5 bases, with 7 bases of the junction left unmatched. The CDR3 extends over 15 amino acids. CDR3 residues: CASSPDWGVDAEQFF. The DNA read from the CDR3 is TGTGCCAGCAGCCCCGACTGGGGGGTAGATGCTGAGCAGTTC.

The table lists this clone with a few counts. Gene names denote mouse genes. Read data end 1 residue before the CDR3 end; the end is taken from the germline J gene. The chain recombines TRBV1 with TRBJ1-5; no firm D call. This CDR3 region has 11 residues. V dropped 1 base and J dropped 9 bases, with 4 bases sitting between them. Germline V gene data show CDR1 as NSQYPW and CDR2 as LRSPGD (reference sequence). The CDR3 DNA, read in part, is TGCACCTGCAGTGCAGGGGGGGCTCCGCTT. It yields the protein CTCSAGGAPL. The complete CDR3 sequence is CTCSAGGAPLF.